Presented here are 7 T cell receptor beta chains from one specimen sequenced in a study of Ad26.COV2.S vaccination and SARS-CoV-2 variants. TCRdb's table, derived via immunoSEQ multiplex PCR, lists solely in-frame clones and lacks some. The sample holds about half a million clones, nearly 90% seen once. Treatment denoted: 15 to 20 received Ad26.COV2.S at low or high dose, single or two shots; about 5 received placebo; per-sample allocation not given. The samples were gathered on day 63 after the first injection of vaccine or placebo. Sample: peripheral blood, taken in a trial of Ad26.COV2.S vaccine versus placebo. Receptors originate from a person between 18 and 59 years old who received the Ad26.COV2.S COVID-19 vaccine or a placebo.

The sample holds a few counts of this clone. V is TRBV5-5 and J is TRBJ1-4; no clear D. The V gene lost 5 bases and the J gene lost 7 bases, with 18 bases spanning the gap. Germline lookup yields CDR1 SGHKS and CDR2 YYEKEE (reference sequence). The CDR3 totals 15 residues. The CDR3 nucleotides are TGTGCCAGCAGTCCACAGTTTTTTCGGGGTGAAAAACTGTTTTTT. Protein: CASSPQFFRGEKLFF.

The chain links TRBV19 to TRBJ2-1, with D possibly matching TRBD1 (6 bases). The CDR3 is made up of 15 amino acids. Germline CDR1 is LNHDA and CDR2 is SQIVND (reference sequence). Trimming pared 4 bases from V and 0 bases from J, leaving 10 bases between. The CDR3 reads CASSNRDYSYNEQFF. CDR3 in DNA: TGTGCCAGTAGTAACAGGGATTACTCCTACAATGAGCAGTTCTTC.

The chain recombines TRBV27 with TRBJ1-3; possibly TRBD1 for D (6 bases). The CDR3 loop spans 17 amino acids. CDR1 is MNHEY, CDR2 SMNVEV, per germline (reference sequence). The V end lost 11 bases, the J end lost 0 bases, and 23 bases lay between the germline ends. The CDR3: CAAHKIKQGVSGNTIYF. In DNA form, the CDR3 reads TGTGCCGCGCATAAGATAAAACAGGGAGTCTCTGGAAACACCATATATTTT.

The chain couples TRBV7-3 to TRBJ2-3, with 7 bases matching TRBD2. Germline-derived CDR1 and CDR2 are SGHTA and FQGTGA. J lost 2 bases, V lost 2 bases, and 7 bases had no gene match. The CDR3 is 16 residues long. The CDR3 sequence: CASSLQRGSATDTQYF. The DNA for the CDR3 is TGTGCCAGCAGCTTACAACGCGGGAGTGCCACAGATACGCAGTATTTT.

V is TRBV5-1 and J is TRBJ1-2; D remains ambiguous. Germline V gene lookup returns CDR1 SGHRS and CDR2 YFSETQ. The CDR3 runs 12 residues. Trimming left V 1 base short and J 8 bases short, with 9 bases between. CDR3 nucleotides: TGCGCCAGCAGCTTGCCGGGTGTCGGCTACACCTTC. Encoded protein: CASSLPGVGYTF.

The DNA of the CDR3 is TGTGCCAGCAGCTTGGGGGTGGATACGCAGTATTTT. This translates into CASSLGVDTQYF. The V call is TRBV5-5, the J call TRBJ2-3; no definite D call. The CDR3 has 12 residues. Germline V gene data show CDR1 as SGHKS and CDR2 as YYEKEE (reference sequence). The V end lost 0 bases, the J end lost 6 bases, and 5 bases lay between the germline ends.

The CDR3 DNA is TGTGCCAGCTCACCAATTCACCCCGAAGCTTTCTTT. Protein sequence: CASSPIHPEAFF. This sequence joins TRBV18 and TRBJ1-1; D unresolved. Germline loops: CDR1 KGHSH, CDR2 LQKENI. This CDR3 is built from 12 residues. Trimming removed 2 bases from V and 8 bases from J, with 9 bases in between.